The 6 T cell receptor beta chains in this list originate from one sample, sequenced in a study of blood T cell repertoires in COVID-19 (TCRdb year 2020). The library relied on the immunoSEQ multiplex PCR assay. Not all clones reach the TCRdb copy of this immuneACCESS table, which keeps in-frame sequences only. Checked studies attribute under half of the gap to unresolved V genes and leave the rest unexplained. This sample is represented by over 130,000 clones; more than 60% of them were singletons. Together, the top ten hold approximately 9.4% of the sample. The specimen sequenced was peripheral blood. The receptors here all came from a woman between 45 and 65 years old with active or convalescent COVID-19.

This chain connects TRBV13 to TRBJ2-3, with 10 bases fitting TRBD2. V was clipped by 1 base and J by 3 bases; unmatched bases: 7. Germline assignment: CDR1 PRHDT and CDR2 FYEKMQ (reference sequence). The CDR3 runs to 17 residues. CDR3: CASSLVGLAGVTDTQYF. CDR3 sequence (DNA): TGTGCCAGCAGCTTAGTAGGCCTAGCGGGAGTGACAGATACGCAGTATTTT. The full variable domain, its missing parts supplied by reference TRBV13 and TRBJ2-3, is AAGVIQSPRHLIKEKRETATLKCYPIPRHDTVYWYQQGPGQDPQFLISFYEKMQSDKGSIPDRFSAQQFSDYHSELNMSSLELGDSALYFCASSLVGLAGVTDTQYFGPGTRLTVL.

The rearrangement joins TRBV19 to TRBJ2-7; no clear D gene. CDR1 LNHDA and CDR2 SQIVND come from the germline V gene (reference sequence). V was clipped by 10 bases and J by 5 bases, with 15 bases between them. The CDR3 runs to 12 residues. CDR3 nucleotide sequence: TGTGCCACCTCTAATCGAGGAAACGAGCAGTACTTC. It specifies CATSNRGNEQYF.

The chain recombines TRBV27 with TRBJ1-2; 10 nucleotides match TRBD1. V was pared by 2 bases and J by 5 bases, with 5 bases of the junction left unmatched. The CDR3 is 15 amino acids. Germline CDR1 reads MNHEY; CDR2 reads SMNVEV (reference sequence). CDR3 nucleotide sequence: TGTGCCAGCAGTTTAGGACAGGGGGAGCTGTATGGCTACACCTTC. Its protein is CASSLGQGELYGYTF.

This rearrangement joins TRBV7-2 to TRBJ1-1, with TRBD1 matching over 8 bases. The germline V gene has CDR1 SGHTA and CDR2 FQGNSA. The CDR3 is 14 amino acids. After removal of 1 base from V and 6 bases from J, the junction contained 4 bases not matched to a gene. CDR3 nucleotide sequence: TGTGCCAGCAGCTTAGGGACAGGGTATCCTGAAGCTTTCTTT. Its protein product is CASSLGTGYPEAFF.

The CDR3 DNA is TGCGCCAGCAGCTTGGTCCCCGTCGCAGGGAGCAATCAGCCCCAGCATTTT. Its translation is CASSLVPVAGSNQPQHF. The chain has TRBV5-1 and TRBJ1-5; TRBD1 might be the D (5 bases). The CDR3 runs to 17 residues. V was clipped by 0 bases and J by 1 base, with 14 bases between them. Germline V gene lookup returns CDR1 SGHRS and CDR2 YFSETQ.

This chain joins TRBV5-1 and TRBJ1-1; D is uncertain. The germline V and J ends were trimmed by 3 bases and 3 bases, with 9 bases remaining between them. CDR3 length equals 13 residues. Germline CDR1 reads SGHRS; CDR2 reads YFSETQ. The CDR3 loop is CASSSTADTEAFF. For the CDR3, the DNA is TGCGCCAGCAGCTCCACAGCGGACACTGAAGCTTTCTTT.